Listed below are T cell receptor beta chains from one sample, sequenced in a study of cytomegalovirus exposure and HLA in healthy donors. Profiling relied on immunoSEQ multiplex PCR, and the TCRdb table lists in-frame clones only, not all of them. This sample has about 120,000 clones, with more than 60% found just once. The sample comprised PBMCs. Receptors originate from a woman aged 40 to 50 in good health and CMV-seropositive. Each CDR3 is given with its conserved first and last residue. D genes are given only for firm matches. Clone size appears in some rows only: once, few, many, or a class for an expanded clone.

clone size,J gene,V gene,D gene,CDR3 DNA,CDR3 protein
NA,TRBJ2-7,TRBV15,TRBD2,TGTGCCACCAGCGCTAGCGGGGGCCTCAACTCCTACGAGCAGTACTTC,CATSASGGLNSYEQYF
NA,TRBJ2-3,TRBV27,TRBD2,TGTGCCAGTAGTTTTCGGGGACTACTTGGCACAGATACGCAGTATTTT,CASSFRGLLGTDTQYF
NA,TRBJ2-2,TRBV9,TRBD1,TGTGCCAGCAGCGCAGGGACAGGGGGGAACACCGGGGAGCTGTTTTTT,CASSAGTGGNTGELFF
few,TRBJ1-1,TRBV2,NA,TGTGCCAGCAGTCTAGAGGGGGGGAGCACTGAAGCTTTCTTT,CASSLEGGSTEAFF
NA,TRBJ2-4,TRBV7-2,NA,TGTGCCAGCGGCGGAACCGCGGTAAACATTCAGTACTTC,CASGGTAVNIQYF
NA,TRBJ2-7,TRBV28,TRBD2,TGTGCCAGCAGTCCCCGGACTAGTTTCCACGAGCAGTACTTC,CASSPRTSFHEQYF
few,TRBJ1-4,TRBV2,TRBD1,TGTGCCAGCACCGCGGAGGGGGCGCGCAGTGAAAAACTGTTTTTT,CASTAEGARSEKLFF
NA,TRBJ2-3,TRBV7-2,NA,TGTGCCAGCAGGATAGACTTCACAGATACGCAGTATTTT,CASRIDFTDTQYF
NA,TRBJ1-5,TRBV19,TRBD1,TGTGCCAGTAGTTACGCAGGGGGGAATCAGCCCCAGCATTTT,CASSYAGGNQPQHF
few,TRBJ1-1,TRBV6-5,TRBD1,TGTGCCAGCAGTAGGGACAGGGGAGGGAACACTGAAGCTTTCTTT,CASSRDRGGNTEAFF
few,TRBJ2-7,TRBV5-1,TRBD2,TGCGCCAGCAGCTTGGGGGTAGCGGGGACCTACGAGCAGTACTTC,CASSLGVAGTYEQYF
once,TRBJ1-1,TRBV7-9,NA,TGTGCCAGCAGCCCTCAGGGGAACCTGAACACTGAAGCTTTCTTT,CASSPQGNLNTEAFF
NA,TRBJ1-5,TRBV28,TRBD1,TGTGCCAGCAGTTTTGTCAGGGGGTTGTATTTT,CASSFVRGLYF
once,TRBJ2-7,TRBV4-2,NA,TGTGCCAGCAGCCAAGAATCGGTACCGATGGACTACTACGAGCAGTACTTC,CASSQESVPMDYYEQYF
NA,TRBJ1-6,TRBV18,NA,TGTGCCAGCTCACCACCTGAGAATTCACCCCTCCACTTT,CASSPPENSPLHF
few,TRBJ2-1,TRBV28,NA,TGTGCCAGCAGTCCCCGCGATGAGCAGTTCTTC,CASSPRDEQFF
NA,TRBJ2-1,TRBV5-6,TRBD2,TGTGCCAGCAGCCCGGGACTAGGAAGGGGCAATGAGCAGTTCTTC,CASSPGLGRGNEQFF
NA,TRBJ2-6,TRBV9,NA,TGTGCCAGCAGCGCCTTCTCTGGGGCCAACGTCCTGACTTTC,CASSAFSGANVLTF
few,TRBJ1-1,TRBV11-2,NA,TGTGCCAGCACCGGCCCGGAGGGTTGGACTGAAGCTTTCTTT,CASTGPEGWTEAFF
NA,TRBJ1-5,TRBV27,TRBD1,TGTGCCAGCAGCCTCACAGGGGACTCTAGCAATCAGCCCCAGCATTTT,CASSLTGDSSNQPQHF
NA,TRBJ2-1,TRBV2,TRBD2,TGTGCCAGCAGCGTAACCCCGGTAGCGGGAGAGTACAATGAGCAGTTCTTC,CASSVTPVAGEYNEQFF
once,TRBJ1-5,TRBV30,TRBD1,TGTGCCTGGAGTTCCGGGACAGGGGGTGTTCAGCCCCAGCATTTT,CAWSSGTGGVQPQHF
NA,TRBJ1-1,TRBV5-6,NA,TGTGCCAGCAGCTTGGGACAGGTTTTTAGAGAAGCTTTCTTT,CASSLGQVFREAFF
NA,TRBJ1-1,TRBV4-1,TRBD1,TGCGCCAGCAGCCAAGATTTCCGGACAGGGGGAGACACTGAAGCTTTCTTT,CASSQDFRTGGDTEAFF
NA,TRBJ2-7,TRBV30,NA,TGTGCCTGGAGTGTCGAAGCTTACGAGCAGTACTTC,CAWSVEAYEQYF
few,TRBJ2-7,TRBV28,NA,TGTGCCAGCAGTTTACAGGTACTGGAGCAGTACTTC,CASSLQVLEQYF
NA,TRBJ1-2,TRBV27,TRBD1,TGTGCCAGCAGTCCCTGGACAGGGACGGCTAACTATGGCTACACCTTC,CASSPWTGTANYGYTF
NA,TRBJ1-5,TRBV29-1,TRBD1,TGCAGCGTCCGGACAGGGGGCGGCAATCAGCCCCAGCATTTT,CSVRTGGGNQPQHF
NA,TRBJ2-7,TRBV6-1,NA,TGTGCCAGCACCAACCCCGGGAAAATGACCTACGAGCAGTACTTC,CASTNPGKMTYEQYF
few,TRBJ1-2,TRBV19,TRBD1,TGTGCCAGTGACGGCGGGACAGGGTATCTTGGCTACACCTTC,CASDGGTGYLGYTF
NA,TRBJ2-7,TRBV2,NA,TGTGCCAGCAGTCTACTAGACTACGAGCAGTACTTC,CASSLLDYEQYF
once,TRBJ2-3,TRBV11-2,TRBD2,TGTGCCAGCAGCTCGTACACTACTAGCGGGACTTTTCCAGATACGCAGTATTTT,CASSSYTTSGTFPDTQYF
many,TRBJ1-4,TRBV2,TRBD1,TGTGCCGGAAGGGACAGCACTAATGAAAAACTGTTTTTT,CAGRDSTNEKLFF